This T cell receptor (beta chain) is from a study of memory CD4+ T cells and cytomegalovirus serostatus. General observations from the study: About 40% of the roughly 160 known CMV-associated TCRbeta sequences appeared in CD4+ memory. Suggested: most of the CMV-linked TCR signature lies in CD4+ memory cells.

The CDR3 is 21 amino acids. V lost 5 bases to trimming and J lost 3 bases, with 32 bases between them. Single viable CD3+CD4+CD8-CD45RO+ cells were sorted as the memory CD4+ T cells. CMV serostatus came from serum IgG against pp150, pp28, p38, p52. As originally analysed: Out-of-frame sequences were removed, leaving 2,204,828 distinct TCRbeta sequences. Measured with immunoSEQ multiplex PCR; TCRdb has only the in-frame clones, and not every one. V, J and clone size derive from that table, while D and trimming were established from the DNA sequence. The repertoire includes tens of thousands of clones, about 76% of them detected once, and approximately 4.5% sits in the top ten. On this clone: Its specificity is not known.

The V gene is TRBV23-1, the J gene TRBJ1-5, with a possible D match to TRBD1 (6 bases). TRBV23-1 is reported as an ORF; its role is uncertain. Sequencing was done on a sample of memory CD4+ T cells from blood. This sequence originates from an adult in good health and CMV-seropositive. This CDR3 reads CASSLGIRGSCAASPNQPQHF. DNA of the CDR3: TGCGCCAGCAGTTTAGGCATCAGGGGATCATGTGCCGCATCTCCCAATCAGCCCCAGCATTTT.